Each of the 9 T cell receptor beta chains below was sequenced from the same sample in a study of blood T cell repertoires in COVID-19. TCRdb keeps only in-frame clones here, not all; method: immunoSEQ multiplex PCR. The table includes fewer than 300,000 clones, 82% detected once. The specimen sequenced was PBMCs or T cells enriched from blood (not recorded which). These TCRs come from a middle-aged man who had been exposed to COVID-19.

This chain joins TRBV7-8 and TRBJ1-1; 8 bases are shared with TRBD1. This CDR3 is 12 amino acids long. The V gene's germline CDR1 is SGHVS and CDR2 FQNEAQ. V gave up 5 bases and J gave up 8 bases; unmatched junction bases: 4. Here the CDR3 DNA reads TGTGCCAGCAGCCGGACAGGGAAAGAAGCTTTCTTT. This gives the protein CASSRTGKEAFF. The full variable domain, rest sourced from reference TRBV7-8 and TRBJ1-1, is GAGVSQSPRYKVAKRGQDVALRCDPISGHVSLFWYQQALGQGPEFLTYFQNEAQLDKSGLPSDRFFAERPEGSVSTLKIQRTQQEDSAVYLCASSRTGKEAFFGQGTRLTVV.

DNA for the CDR3: TGTGCCAGCAACCCAGGTGGAGCAGGGGGTCTGAATGAGCAGTTCTTC. Amino acid sequence: CASNPGGAGGLNEQFF. The chain carries TRBV7-9 and TRBJ2-1; 7 nucleotides agree with TRBD1. CDR3 size: 16 residues. Germline V gene sequence: CDR1 SEHNR, CDR2 FQNEAQ (reference sequence). The V gene end was trimmed by 7 bases and the J gene end by 7 bases; junction bases not matched to a gene: 16. The whole variable domain, remainder taken from reference TRBV7-9 and TRBJ2-1, is DTGVSQNPRHKITKRGQNVTFRCDPISEHNRLYWYRQTLGQGPEFLTYFQNEAQLEKSRLLSDRFSAERPKGSFSTLEIQRTEQGDSAMYLCASNPGGAGGLNEQFFGPGTRLTVL.

This rearrangement joins TRBV7-9 to TRBJ2-2, with D possibly being TRBD1 (5 bases). Trimming left V 2 bases short and J 4 bases short, with 8 bases between. Germline CDR1 and CDR2: SEHNR and FQNEAQ (reference sequence). The length of the CDR3 is 14 residues. The CDR3 DNA reads as TGTGCCAGCAGCTTAAACAGGATCACCGGGGAGCTGTTTTTT. It yields the protein CASSLNRITGELFF. Looking up the rest from reference TRBV7-9 and TRBJ2-2 gives the full variable domain: DTGVSQNPRHKITKRGQNVTFRCDPISEHNRLYWYRQTLGQGPEFLTYFQNEAQLEKSRLLSDRFSAERPKGSFSTLEIQRTEQGDSAMYLCASSLNRITGELFFGEGSRLTVL.

This rearrangement joins TRBV29-1 to TRBJ1-2; 8 bases line up with TRBD1. The CDR3 spans 16 residues. The trim removed 3 bases at V and 8 bases at J, leaving 17 bases unmatched. Germline loops: CDR1 SQVTM, CDR2 ANQGSEA. In DNA form, the CDR3 reads TGCAGCGTTGAGACCCGGGACAGGAAGTACCGGGAAGGCTACACCTTC. This encodes CSVETRDRKYREGYTF.

Comment on this clone: A much larger clone differs by one base, so this may be a read error. The rearrangement links TRBV12-3 or TRBV12-4 to TRBJ1-2, with 7 bases identical to TRBD1. Trimming cost V 3 bases and J 3 bases; bases outside gene matches: 1. CDR3 length: 13 residues. The CDR3 DNA reads TGTGCCAGCAGTTTTACAGGGGACTATGGCTACACCTTC. It encodes CASSFTGDYGYTF.

The V gene is TRBV7-2, the J gene TRBJ1-2; no definite D call. Trimming took 3 bases from V and 0 from J, leaving 11 bases between them. CDR1 is SGHTA and CDR2 is FQGNSA in the germline V gene. CDR3 length: 15 amino acids. Here the CDR3 reads CASSLGGYANYGYTF. The CDR3 DNA reads as TGTGCCAGCAGCTTGGGAGGGTACGCTAACTATGGCTACACCTTC.

The chain employs TRBV5-6 and TRBJ1-6; D unclear. The CDR3 covers 14 residues. V was cut by 4 bases and J by 7 bases, with 12 bases left in between. Germline lookup yields CDR1 SGHDT and CDR2 YYEEEE. CDR3 bases: TGTGCCAGCAGCGCAGCTAGGTTCAATTCACCCCTCCACTTT. It encodes CASSAARFNSPLHF.

The genes are TRBV10-3 and TRBJ1-4; 7 nucleotides agree with TRBD1. The trim removed 6 bases at V and 7 bases at J, leaving 8 bases unmatched. This CDR3 contains 14 residues. The germline V gene encodes CDR1 ENHRY and CDR2 SYGVKD. The CDR3 spells CAIRARDSVEKLFF. CDR3 nucleotide sequence: TGTGCCATCAGAGCTCGGGACAGCGTTGAAAAACTGTTTTTT.

This clone has more than one count but fewer than ten. This chain joins TRBV19 and TRBJ1-5, with D tentatively TRBD1 (6 bases). This CDR3 comprises 14 residues. Per the germline V gene, CDR1 is LNHDA and CDR2 is SQIVND (reference sequence). Trimming pared 10 bases from V and 8 bases from J, leaving 21 bases between. As DNA, the CDR3 is TGTGCCACCAGTGGGACGGGGGGCGCGGAGCCCCAGCATTTT. It encodes CATSGTGGAEPQHF.